This TCR beta chain was identified during a study of Ad26.COV2.S vaccination and SARS-CoV-2 variants. Using immunoSEQ multiplex PCR, the repertoire was profiled, and TCRdb retains in-frame clones only, with some absent. The sample shows 300,000 to 350,000 clones, about 90% of them seen only once. Germline V gene lookup returns CDR1 GTSNPN and CDR2 SVGIG (reference sequence). The CDR3 has 13 amino acids. Trimming left V 5 bases short and J 7 bases short, with 12 bases between. In this sample, this clone turned up a few times. Indicated treatment: about 20 received Ad26.COV2.S at low or high dose, single or two shots; several received placebo; per-sample allocation not given. The samples date from day 63 after the first vaccine or placebo injection. Donor was an adult aged 18-55 years in Boston.

Here the sequenced sample was peripheral blood, taken in a trial of Ad26.COV2.S vaccine versus placebo. The chain couples TRBV30 to TRBJ1-6; D might be TRBD1 (5 bases). This TCR was recovered from a person aged 18-65 years who received the Ad26.COV2.S COVID-19 vaccine or a placebo. The DNA for the CDR3 is TGTGCCTGGCAAAGGGGAAGAAATTCACCCCTCCACTTT. Translation gives CAWQRGRNSPLHF. Based on the CDR3 plus reference TRBV30 and TRBJ1-6, the full variable domain is SQTIHQWPATLVQPVGSPLSLECTVEGTSNPNLYWYRQAAGRGLQLLFYSVGIGQISSEVPQNLSASRPQDRQFILSSKKLLLSDSGFYLCAWQRGRNSPLHFGNGTRLTVT.